The TCR beta chain described here comes from a study of CD8 T cells in Susac syndrome. Study summary: Active disease was present in about six of the sequenced Susac syndrome patients, and remission in eight.

A quantity of about 0.45 to 1 ug RNA underwent reverse transcription using random hexamers. Each CDR3 protein gets one entry after TCRdb re-called the immunoSEQ multiplex PCR reads with MiXCR. Among tens of thousands of distinct CDR3 sequences listed, 80% to 95% were seen once. Trimming took 5 bases from V and 5 from J; bases not matched to a gene: 6. CDR1 and CDR2 (germline): SEHNR, FQNEAQ (reference sequence). The CDR3 spans 14 residues. The specimen sequenced was CD8+ T cells from PBMCs. The gene calls are TRBV7-9 and TRBJ2-7; 10 bases are a match to TRBD2. This sequence was found in a human donor with Susac syndrome. The CDR3, as DNA: TGTGCCAGCAGCGCTAGCGGGAGCCCTGACGAGCAGTACTTC. This codes for CASSASGSPDEQYF.